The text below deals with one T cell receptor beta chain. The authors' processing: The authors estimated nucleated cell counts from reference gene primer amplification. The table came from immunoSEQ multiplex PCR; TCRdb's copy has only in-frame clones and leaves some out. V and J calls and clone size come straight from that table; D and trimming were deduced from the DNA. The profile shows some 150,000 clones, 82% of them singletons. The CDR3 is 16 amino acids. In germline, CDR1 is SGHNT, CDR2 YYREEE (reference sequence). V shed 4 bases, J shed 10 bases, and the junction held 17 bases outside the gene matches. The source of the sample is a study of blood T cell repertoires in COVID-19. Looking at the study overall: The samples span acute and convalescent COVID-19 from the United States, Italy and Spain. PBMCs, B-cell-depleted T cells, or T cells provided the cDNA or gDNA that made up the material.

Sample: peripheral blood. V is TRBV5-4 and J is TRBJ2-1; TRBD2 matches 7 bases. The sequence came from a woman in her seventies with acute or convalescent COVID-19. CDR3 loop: CASSTITWGGYGEQFF. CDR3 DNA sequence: TGTGCCAGCAGCACTATTACGTGGGGGGGTTATGGGGAGCAGTTCTTC.